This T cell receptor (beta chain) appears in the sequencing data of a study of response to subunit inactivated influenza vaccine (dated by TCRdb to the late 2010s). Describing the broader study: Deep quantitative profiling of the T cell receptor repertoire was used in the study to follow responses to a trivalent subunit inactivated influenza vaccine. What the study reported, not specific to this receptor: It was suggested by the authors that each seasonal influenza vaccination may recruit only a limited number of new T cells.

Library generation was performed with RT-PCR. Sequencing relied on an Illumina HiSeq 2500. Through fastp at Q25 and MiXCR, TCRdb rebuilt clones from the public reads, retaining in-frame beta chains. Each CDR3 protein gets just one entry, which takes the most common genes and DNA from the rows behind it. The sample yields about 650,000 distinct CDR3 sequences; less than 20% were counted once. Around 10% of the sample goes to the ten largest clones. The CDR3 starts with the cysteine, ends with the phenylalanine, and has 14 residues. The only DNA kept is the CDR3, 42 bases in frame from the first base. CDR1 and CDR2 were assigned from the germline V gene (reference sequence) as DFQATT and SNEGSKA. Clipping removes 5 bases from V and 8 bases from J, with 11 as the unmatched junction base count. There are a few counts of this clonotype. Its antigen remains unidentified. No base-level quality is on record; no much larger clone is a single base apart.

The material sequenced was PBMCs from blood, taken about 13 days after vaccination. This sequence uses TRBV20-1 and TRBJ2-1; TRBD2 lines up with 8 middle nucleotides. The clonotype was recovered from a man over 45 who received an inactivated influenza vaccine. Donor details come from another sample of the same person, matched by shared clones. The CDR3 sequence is CSALRGAPKHEQFF. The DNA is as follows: TGCAGTGCTCTGCGGGGGGCCCCTAAGCATGAGCAGTTCTTC.